This TCR beta chain was obtained from a study of monozygotic twins with inflammatory bowel disease. Findings and caveats of the study: The study supported no single strong signal or clonotype linked to IBD. Lower TCRbeta diversity (inverse Simpson) was seen in IBD patients than in healthy co-twins.

Every TCR library consumed roughly 3,500 ng of total RNA. One entry per CDR3 protein, without DNA, is what TCRdb gives after re-calling the 5' RACE reads. Its listing shows about 450,000 distinct CDR3 sequences. For this clonotype: Its antigen is still unknown.

This CDR3 contains 11 residues. The TCR originated in a human donor with ulcerative colitis or Crohn's disease, or a healthy co-twin of an affected twin (not recorded which). Sequenced material: blood. J is TRBJ2-1 and V is TRBV12-3 or TRBV12-4. CDR3 amino acids: CASSEMNDQFF.